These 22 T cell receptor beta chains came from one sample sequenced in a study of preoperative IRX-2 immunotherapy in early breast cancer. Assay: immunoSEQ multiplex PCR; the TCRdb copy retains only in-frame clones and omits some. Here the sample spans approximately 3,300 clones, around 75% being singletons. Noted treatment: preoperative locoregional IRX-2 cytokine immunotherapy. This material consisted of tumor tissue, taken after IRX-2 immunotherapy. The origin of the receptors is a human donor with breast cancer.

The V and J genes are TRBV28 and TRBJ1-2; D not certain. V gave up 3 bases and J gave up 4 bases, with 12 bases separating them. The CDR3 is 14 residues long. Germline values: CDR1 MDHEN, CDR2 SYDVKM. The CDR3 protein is CASSFGYSTYGYTF. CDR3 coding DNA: TGTGCCAGCAGTTTCGGTTATTCAACCTATGGCTACACCTTC.

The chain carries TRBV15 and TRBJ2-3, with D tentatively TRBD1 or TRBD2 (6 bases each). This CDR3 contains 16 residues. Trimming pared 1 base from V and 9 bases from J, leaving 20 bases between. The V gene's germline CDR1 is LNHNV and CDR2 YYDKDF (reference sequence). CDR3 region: CATSRGGQGGLVTQYF. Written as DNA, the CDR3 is TGTGCCACCAGCAGAGGGGGACAAGGGGGACTGGTGACGCAGTATTTT.

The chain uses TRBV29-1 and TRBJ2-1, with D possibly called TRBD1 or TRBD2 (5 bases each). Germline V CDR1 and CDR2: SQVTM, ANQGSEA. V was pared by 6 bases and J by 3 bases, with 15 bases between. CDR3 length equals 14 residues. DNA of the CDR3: TGCAGCGTCGGGATTTCTGGGGGCTACAATGAGCAGTTCTTC. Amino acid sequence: CSVGISGGYNEQFF.

CDR3 loop: CAILDSNTGELFF. CDR3 bases: TGTGCCATCTTAGACAGTAACACCGGGGAGCTGTTTTTT. The chain is built from TRBV19 and TRBJ2-2; possible D gene TRBD1, 5 bases. The CDR3 has 13 amino acids. With 10 bases removed from V and 2 bases from J, the gap between germline ends came to 11 bases. CDR1 LNHDA and CDR2 SQIVND come from the germline V gene (reference sequence).

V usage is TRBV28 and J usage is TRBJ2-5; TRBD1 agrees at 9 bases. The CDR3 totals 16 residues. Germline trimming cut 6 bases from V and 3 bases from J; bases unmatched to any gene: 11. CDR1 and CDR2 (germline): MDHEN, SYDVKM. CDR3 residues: CASRPAGTGWEETQYF. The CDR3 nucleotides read TGTGCCAGCAGACCTGCCGGGACAGGGTGGGAAGAGACCCAGTACTTC.

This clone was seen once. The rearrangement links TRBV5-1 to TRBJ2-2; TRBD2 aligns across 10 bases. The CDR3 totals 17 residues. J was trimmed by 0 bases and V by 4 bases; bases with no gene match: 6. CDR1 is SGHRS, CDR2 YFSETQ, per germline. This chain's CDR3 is CASSIFSGRTNTGELFF. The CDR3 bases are TGCGCCAGCAGCATCTTTAGCGGGAGGACGAACACCGGGGAGCTGTTTTTT. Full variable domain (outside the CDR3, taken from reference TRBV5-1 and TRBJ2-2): KAGVTQTPRYLIKTRGQQVTLSCSPISGHRSVSWYQQTPGQGLQFLFEYFSETQRNKGNFPGRFSGRQFSNSRSEMNVSTLELGDSALYLCASSIFSGRTNTGELFFGEGSRLTVL.

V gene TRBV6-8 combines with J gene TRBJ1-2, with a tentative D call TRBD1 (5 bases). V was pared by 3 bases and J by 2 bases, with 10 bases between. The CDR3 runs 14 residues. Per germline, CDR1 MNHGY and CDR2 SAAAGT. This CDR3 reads CASSYGGHNYGYTF. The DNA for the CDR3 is TGTGCCAGCAGTTATGGAGGACACAACTATGGCTACACCTTC.

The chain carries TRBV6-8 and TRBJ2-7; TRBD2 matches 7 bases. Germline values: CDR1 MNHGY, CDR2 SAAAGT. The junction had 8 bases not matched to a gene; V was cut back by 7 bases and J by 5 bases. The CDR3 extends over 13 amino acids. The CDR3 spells CASIVTGGHEQYF. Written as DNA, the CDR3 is TGTGCCAGCATCGTGACGGGAGGCCACGAGCAGTACTTC.

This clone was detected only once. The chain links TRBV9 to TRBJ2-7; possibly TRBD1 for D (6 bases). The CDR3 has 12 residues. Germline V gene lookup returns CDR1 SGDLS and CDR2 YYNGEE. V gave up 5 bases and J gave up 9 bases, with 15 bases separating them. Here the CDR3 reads CASRRTESGQYF. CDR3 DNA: TGTGCCAGCAGAAGGACAGAATCCGGGCAGTACTTC. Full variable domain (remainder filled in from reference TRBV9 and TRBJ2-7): DSGVTQTPKHLITATGQRVTLRCSPRSGDLSVYWYQQSLDQGLQFLIQYYNGEERAKGNILERFSAQQFPDLHSELNLSSLELGDSALYFCASRRTESGQYFGPGTRLTVT.

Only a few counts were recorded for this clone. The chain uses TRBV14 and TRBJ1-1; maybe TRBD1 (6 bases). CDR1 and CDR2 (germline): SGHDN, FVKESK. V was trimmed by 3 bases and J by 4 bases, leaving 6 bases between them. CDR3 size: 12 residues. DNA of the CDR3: TGTGCCAGCAGCCACAGGGGCACTGAAGCTTTCTTT. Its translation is CASSHRGTEAFF.

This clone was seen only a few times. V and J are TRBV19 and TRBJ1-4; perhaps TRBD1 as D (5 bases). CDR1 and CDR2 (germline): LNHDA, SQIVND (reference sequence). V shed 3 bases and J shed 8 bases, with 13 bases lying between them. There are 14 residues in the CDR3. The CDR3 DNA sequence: TGTGCCAGTAGTATGGGATTTAGGGGCGAAAAACTGTTTTTT. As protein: CASSMGFRGEKLFF. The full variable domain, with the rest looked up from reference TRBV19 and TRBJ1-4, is DGGITQSPKYLFRKEGQNVTLSCEQNLNHDAMYWYRQDPGQGLRLIYYSQIVNDFQKGDIAEGYSVSREKKESFPLTVTSAQKNPTAFYLCASSMGFRGEKLFFGSGTQLSVL.

The CDR3 is CAWSVTSAEAFF. The DNA of the CDR3 is TGTGCCTGGAGTGTCACGAGCGCTGAAGCTTTCTTT. The rearrangement joins TRBV30 to TRBJ1-1; D uncertain. The CDR3 consists of 12 residues. Deletions cut 0 bases from V and 6 bases from J, with 8 bases between. Per germline, CDR1 GTSNPN and CDR2 SVGIG (reference sequence).

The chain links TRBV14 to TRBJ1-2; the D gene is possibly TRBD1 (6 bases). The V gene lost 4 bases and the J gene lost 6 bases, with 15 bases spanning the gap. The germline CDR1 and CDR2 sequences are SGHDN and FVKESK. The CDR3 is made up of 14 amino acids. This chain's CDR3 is CASSPQRGANGYTF. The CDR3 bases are TGTGCCAGCAGCCCCCAGAGGGGGGCAAATGGCTACACCTTC.

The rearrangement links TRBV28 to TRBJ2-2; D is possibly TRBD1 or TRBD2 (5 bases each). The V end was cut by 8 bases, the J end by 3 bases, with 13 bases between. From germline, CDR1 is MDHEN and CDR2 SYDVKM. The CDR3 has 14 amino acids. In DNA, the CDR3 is TGTGCCAGCCGCTTCCGAGGGGACACCGGGGAGCTGTTTTTT. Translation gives CASRFRGDTGELFF.

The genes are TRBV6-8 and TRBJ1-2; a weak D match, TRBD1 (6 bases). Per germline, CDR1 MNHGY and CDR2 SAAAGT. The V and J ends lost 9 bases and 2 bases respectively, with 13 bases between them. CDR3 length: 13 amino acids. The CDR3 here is CASRDTANYGYTF. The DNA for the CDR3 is TGTGCCAGTCGGGACACCGCGAACTATGGCTACACCTTC.

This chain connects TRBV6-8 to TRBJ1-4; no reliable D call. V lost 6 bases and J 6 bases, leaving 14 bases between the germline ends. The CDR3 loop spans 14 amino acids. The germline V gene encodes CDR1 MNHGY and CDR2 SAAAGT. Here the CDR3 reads CASSRPHGDEKLFF. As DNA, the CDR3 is TGTGCCAGCAGCCGACCCCATGGGGATGAAAAACTGTTTTTT.

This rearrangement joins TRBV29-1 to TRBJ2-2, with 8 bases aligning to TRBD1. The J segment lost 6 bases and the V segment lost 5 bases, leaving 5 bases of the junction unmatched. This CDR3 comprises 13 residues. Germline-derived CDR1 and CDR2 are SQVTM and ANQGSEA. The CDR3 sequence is CSVRPQGAGELFF. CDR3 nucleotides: TGCAGCGTTCGGCCACAGGGGGCCGGGGAGCTGTTTTTT.

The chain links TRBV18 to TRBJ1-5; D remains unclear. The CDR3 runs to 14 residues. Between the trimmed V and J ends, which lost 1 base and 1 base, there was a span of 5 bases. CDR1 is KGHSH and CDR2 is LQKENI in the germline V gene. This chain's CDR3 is CASSPLGSNQPQHF. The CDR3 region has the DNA TGTGCCAGCTCACCACTAGGGAGCAATCAGCCCCAGCATTTT.

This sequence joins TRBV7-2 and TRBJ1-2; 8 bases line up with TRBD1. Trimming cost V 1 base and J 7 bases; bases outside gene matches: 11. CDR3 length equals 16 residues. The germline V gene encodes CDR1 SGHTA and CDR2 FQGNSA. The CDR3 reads CASSLGRRGHQVGYTF. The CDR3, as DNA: TGTGCCAGCAGCTTAGGTCGCAGGGGGCATCAGGTTGGCTACACCTTC.

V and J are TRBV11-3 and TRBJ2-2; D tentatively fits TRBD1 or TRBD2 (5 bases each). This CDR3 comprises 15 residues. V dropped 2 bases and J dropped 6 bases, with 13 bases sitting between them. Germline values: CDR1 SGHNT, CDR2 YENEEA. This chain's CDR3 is CASSLTAGRAGELFF. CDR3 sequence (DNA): TGTGCCAGCAGCTTAACGGCAGGGCGGGCCGGGGAGCTGTTTTTT.

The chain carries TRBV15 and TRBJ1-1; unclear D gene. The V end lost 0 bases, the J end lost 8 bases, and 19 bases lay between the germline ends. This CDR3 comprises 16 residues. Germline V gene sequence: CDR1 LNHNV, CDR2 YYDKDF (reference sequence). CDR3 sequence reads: CATSRDDLGVRLEAFF. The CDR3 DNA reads TGTGCCACCAGCAGAGATGATCTGGGAGTCAGACTAGAAGCTTTCTTT.

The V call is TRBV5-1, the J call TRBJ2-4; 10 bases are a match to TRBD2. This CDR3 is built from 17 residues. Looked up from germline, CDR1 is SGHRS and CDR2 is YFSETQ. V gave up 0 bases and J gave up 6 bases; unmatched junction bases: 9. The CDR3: CASSLESSGSWRNIQYF. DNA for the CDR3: TGCGCCAGCAGCTTGGAGTCTAGCGGGAGTTGGAGAAACATTCAGTACTTC.